These T cell receptor beta chains were read from a single sample in a study of blood T cell repertoires in COVID-19. Using immunoSEQ multiplex PCR, the repertoire was profiled, and TCRdb retains in-frame clones only, with some absent. This table has around 300,000 clones, 80% to 90% appearing once. Sequenced sample: peripheral blood. These TCRs come from a woman aged 70-85 years with acute or convalescent COVID-19. Both conserved end residues are part of each CDR3. Fields, in order: J gene, V gene, clone size, D gene, CDR3 protein, CDR3 DNA. A D gene is named only where the DNA matches it firmly. Only part of the rows carry a size: once, few, many, or a class if the clone is expanded.

>TRBJ1-5|TRBV6-5|-|-
CAIQQGGSNQPQHF
TGTGCCATCCAACAGGGTGGCAGCAATCAGCCCCAGCATTTT
>TRBJ1-6|TRBV2|-|-
CASLLSSPLHF
TGTGCCAGCCTGCTGAGTTCACCCCTCCACTTT
>TRBJ1-2|TRBV5-1|-|-
CASSTTPGVGGYTF
TGCGCCAGCAGCACCACCCCGGGAGTGGGGGGCTACACCTTC
>TRBJ1-4|TRBV5-1|-|-
CASSLTPNHNEKLFF
TGCGCCAGCAGCTTGACACCGAATCATAATGAAAAACTGTTTTTT
>TRBJ1-1|TRBV28|-|-
CASSSPGVDTEAFF
TGTGCCAGCAGTTCGCCAGGGGTAGATACTGAAGCTTTCTTT
>TRBJ2-7|TRBV6-5|-|TRBD2
CASGGRGASGEQYF
TGTGCCAGCGGGGGGCGGGGGGCCTCCGGCGAGCAGTACTTC
>TRBJ2-5|TRBV3-1/TRBV3-2|-|-
CASSQGRGLETQYF
TGTGCCAGCAGCCAAGGACGGGGGTTAGAGACCCAGTACTTC
>TRBJ1-2|TRBV5-1|once|-
CASSLAGGGGAGYTF
TGCGCCAGCAGCTTGGCCGGCGGGGGGGGCGCTGGCTACACCTTC
>TRBJ1-2|TRBV20-1|-|-
CIPGATYGYTF
TGCATCCCTGGGGCCACCTATGGCTACACCTTC
>TRBJ1-4|TRBV15|-|-
CATSRGGTATNEKLFF
TGTGCCACCAGCAGAGGGGGGACTGCAACTAATGAAAAACTGTTTTTT
>TRBJ1-1|TRBV5-1|-|-
CASRTGDNTEAFF
TGCGCCAGCCGTACAGGAGACAACACTGAAGCTTTCTTT
>TRBJ2-7|TRBV7-6|-|-
CASSFGGSYEQYF
TGTGCCAGCAGCTTCGGCGGTTCCTACGAGCAGTACTTC
>TRBJ2-5|TRBV18|-|-
CASSPSRETQYF
TGTGCCAGCTCTCCGAGTCGGGAGACCCAGTACTTC
>TRBJ1-2|TRBV5-4|-|-
CASSGYRAGRGYTF
TGTGCCAGCAGCGGATACAGGGCCGGTAGAGGCTACACCTTC
>TRBJ1-4|TRBV19|-|TRBD1
CASIMDRGAGKLFF
TGTGCCAGTATCATGGACAGGGGCGCAGGAAAACTGTTTTTT
>TRBJ1-2|TRBV28|-|-
CASSLNLGGLGGYTF
TGTGCCAGCAGTTTAAACCTCGGGGGGCTGGGGGGCTACACCTTC
>TRBJ2-7|TRBV14|-|TRBD1
CASSGDRGPHYEQYF
TGTGCCAGCAGCGGGGACAGGGGGCCGCATTACGAGCAGTACTTC
>TRBJ1-6|TRBV7-8|-|-
CASSLGGPPLHF
TGTGCCAGCAGCTTAGGGGGGCCACCCCTCCACTTT
>TRBJ1-6|TRBV18|-|-
CASSSELLSYNSPLHF
TGTGCCAGCTCTTCGGAGTTGCTATCCTATAATTCACCCCTCCACTTT
>TRBJ1-4|TRBV5-1|-|-
CASSPDGGGAGEKLFF
TGCGCCAGCAGCCCGGATGGTGGGGGCGCGGGTGAAAAACTGTTTTTT
>TRBJ2-5|TRBV10-3|-|-
CAISAGALETQYF
TGTGCCATCAGTGCAGGGGCGCTAGAGACCCAGTACTTC
>TRBJ2-2|TRBV2|few|TRBD2
CASRAGLAANTGELFF
TGTGCCAGCAGGGCCGGACTAGCGGCGAACACCGGGGAGCTGTTTTTT
>TRBJ2-5|TRBV18|-|-
CASSPPRDAETQYF
TGTGCCAGCTCACCACCGCGGGACGCAGAGACCCAGTACTTC
>TRBJ2-1|TRBV19|-|TRBD2
CASSSSGPAYNEQFF
TGTGCCAGTAGTTCTAGCGGGCCAGCCTACAATGAGCAGTTCTTC
>TRBJ1-3|TRBV30|-|-
CAWSVPTGNTIYF
TGTGCCTGGAGTGTACCTACTGGAAACACCATATATTTT
>TRBJ2-7|TRBV7-6|-|-
CASSSEDGGDYEQYF
TGTGCCAGCAGCTCCGAAGATGGAGGGGACTACGAGCAGTACTTC
>TRBJ2-5|TRBV9|-|-
CASSSEETQYF
TGTGCCAGCAGCTCAGAAGAGACCCAGTACTTC
>TRBJ1-2|TRBV10-3|once|TRBD1
CAISGDRGYGYTF
TGTGCCATCAGTGGGGACAGAGGATATGGCTACACCTTC
>TRBJ1-1|TRBV4-1|-|-
CASSQDTLSEAFF
TGCGCCAGCAGCCAAGACACATTGTCTGAAGCTTTCTTT
>TRBJ2-2|TRBV6-5|-|TRBD1
CASRGTGGSGELFF
TGTGCCAGCAGGGGGACAGGGGGCTCCGGGGAGCTGTTTTTT
>TRBJ1-1|TRBV19|-|-
CATRIGQYTEAFF
TGTGCCACCCGAATAGGACAGTACACTGAAGCTTTCTTT
>TRBJ1-5|TRBV27|once|TRBD1
CASSRTTGGAQPQHF
TGTGCCAGCAGCCGTACCACAGGGGGCGCGCAGCCCCAGCATTTT
>TRBJ2-2|TRBV7-8|few|TRBD1
CASSMTGGAGLVVGELFF
TGTGCCAGCAGCATGACAGGGGGCGCCGGGCTAGTGGTCGGGGAGCTGTTTTTT
>TRBJ2-5|TRBV12-2|-|-
CASRLALPSGETQYF
TGTGCAAGTCGCTTAGCGCTCCCATCGGGGGAGACCCAGTACTTC
>TRBJ1-1|TRBV19|-|-
CASSIGEDTEAFF
TGTGCCAGTAGTATAGGGGAGGACACTGAAGCTTTCTTT
>TRBJ1-4|TRBV5-1|-|-
CASSSRPATNEKLFF
TGCGCCAGCAGCTCGCGGCCCGCAACTAATGAAAAACTGTTTTTT
>TRBJ1-5|TRBV10-3|-|-
CAISDGTPGGPQHF
TGTGCCATCAGTGATGGAACGCCCGGGGGACCCCAGCATTTT
>TRBJ1-3|TRBV9|-|-
CASSVGTLGNTIYF
TGTGCCAGCAGCGTAGGGACTCTGGGGAACACCATATATTTT
>TRBJ2-5|TRBV5-4|-|TRBD2
CASSLRLAGAETQYF
TGTGCCAGCAGCTTAAGACTAGCGGGGGCCGAGACCCAGTACTTC
>TRBJ2-5|TRBV5-1|-|TRBD2
CASSLESLAGGRETQYF
TGCGCCAGCAGCTTGGAGTCGCTAGCGGGGGGGCGGGAGACCCAGTACTTC
>TRBJ1-2|TRBV20-1|-|-
CSASPGYGYTF
TGCAGTGCCTCCCCGGGTTATGGCTACACCTTC
>TRBJ1-6|TRBV9|-|-
CASSVENRNSPLHF
TGTGCCAGCAGCGTGGAGAACAGGAATTCACCCCTCCACTTT
>TRBJ1-1|TRBV7-9|-|-
CASGPRTEAFF
TGTGCCAGCGGGCCCCGCACTGAAGCTTTCTTT